Shown below are 20 T cell receptor beta chains from a single sample sequenced in a study of cytomegalovirus exposure and HLA in healthy donors. The assay was immunoSEQ multiplex PCR, and TCRdb's table has in-frame clones only and misses some. The table has roughly 190,000 clones, about 89% seen once. The sequencing sample was made of PBMCs. The receptors come from a man between 25 and 39 years old in good health and CMV-seropositive.

The genes are TRBV6-5 and TRBJ1-1, with D possibly being TRBD1 (6 bases). Trimming shortened V by 3 bases and J by 4 bases, and 12 bases separated the two germline ends. The length of the CDR3 is 14 residues. Germline-derived CDR1 and CDR2 are MNHEY and SVGAGI. The CDR3 sequence: CASSYDRRGTEAFF. Written as DNA, the CDR3 is TGTGCCAGCAGTTATGACAGGCGGGGCACTGAAGCTTTCTTT.

The chain links TRBV27 to TRBJ2-7; 9 bases map to TRBD2. From germline, CDR1 is MNHEY and CDR2 SMNVEV (reference sequence). The V and J ends lost 3 bases and 2 bases, in that order; junction bases with no gene match: 5. The CDR3 length is 15 residues. CDR3 bases: TGTGCCAGCAGTTTTCGACTAGCGGCGACCTACGAGCAGTACTTC. Translated, it gives CASSFRLAATYEQYF.

The chain couples TRBV10-1 to TRBJ2-4, with a possible D match to TRBD1 (6 bases). The germline V gene has CDR1 WNHNN and CDR2 SYGVQD (reference sequence). The length of the CDR3 is 15 residues. Trimming took off 4 bases at V and 1 base at J, with 11 bases between the two ends. CDR3 protein: CASSGTGQAKNIQYF. The CDR3 nucleotides are TGCGCCAGCAGTGGTACAGGGCAGGCCAAAAACATTCAGTACTTC.

J is TRBJ1-1 and V is TRBV6-6, with no clear D. Between the trimmed V and J ends, which lost 6 bases and 10 bases, there was a span of 15 bases. The V gene's germline CDR1 is MNHNY and CDR2 SVGAGI (reference sequence). CDR3 length equals 12 residues. For the CDR3, the DNA is TGTGCCAGCAGCTCGACACGGAAGGGAGCTTTCTTT. It is translated as CASSSTRKGAFF.

This chain links TRBV10-1 with TRBJ2-1; 14 nucleotides agree with TRBD2. V lost 6 bases, J lost 9 bases, and 7 bases stayed unmatched. Germline assignment: CDR1 WNHNN and CDR2 SYGVQD (reference sequence). The CDR3 totals 15 residues. The CDR3 region is CASRGGLAGVSEQFF. In DNA form, the CDR3 reads TGCGCCAGCAGGGGGGGACTAGCGGGAGTAAGTGAGCAGTTCTTC.

The chain couples TRBV14 to TRBJ1-1, with D perhaps matching TRBD1 (5 bases). From germline, CDR1 is SGHDN and CDR2 FVKESK. Deletions cut 4 bases from V and 6 bases from J, with 15 bases between. The CDR3 contains 14 residues. CDR3 region: CASSLPEAGPEAFF. DNA for the CDR3: TGTGCCAGCAGCCTCCCCGAGGCGGGGCCTGAAGCTTTCTTT.

The chain couples TRBV6-5 to TRBJ1-6; 7 nucleotides line up with TRBD1. The J segment lost 9 bases and the V segment lost 2 bases, leaving 10 bases of the junction unmatched. The CDR3 runs to 16 residues. The germline V gene has CDR1 MNHEY and CDR2 SVGAGI. CDR3 loop: CASSYEPSTGLSPLHF. CDR3 nucleotide sequence: TGTGCCAGCAGTTACGAGCCCTCGACAGGGCTTTCACCCCTCCACTTT.

The CDR3 reads CASSLGAGNTIYF. DNA for the CDR3: TGTGCCAGCAGCTTAGGTGCTGGAAACACCATATATTTT. This rearrangement joins TRBV7-6 to TRBJ1-3; D is unresolved. V was clipped by 1 base and J by 2 bases, with 3 bases between them. Germline lookup yields CDR1 SGHVS and CDR2 FNYEAQ. This CDR3 contains 13 residues.

V gene TRBV29-1 combines with J gene TRBJ2-3; the D is unclear. Germline loops: CDR1 SQVTM, CDR2 ANQGSEA. The CDR3 totals 13 residues. Between the trimmed V and J ends, which lost 1 base and 1 base, there was a span of 6 bases. Here the CDR3 reads CSVEVVGTDTQYF. CDR3 DNA: TGCAGCGTTGAAGTCGTTGGCACAGATACGCAGTATTTT.

The CDR3: CASSLTTGTGLETQYF. The DNA for the CDR3 is TGCGCCAGCAGCCTGACAACCGGGACAGGGCTAGAGACCCAGTACTTC. The rearrangement links TRBV5-1 to TRBJ2-5; 9 bases map to TRBD1. The germline V gene has CDR1 SGHRS and CDR2 YFSETQ. The CDR3 has 16 residues. Trimming cost V 4 bases and J 4 bases; bases outside gene matches: 11.

J is TRBJ1-3 and V is TRBV30; tentative D call: TRBD1 (5 bases). V was cut by 0 bases and J by 8 bases, with 17 bases left in between. The CDR3 consists of 15 residues. Germline lookup yields CDR1 GTSNPN and CDR2 SVGIG (reference sequence). This CDR3 reads CAWSVPGQGLDTIYF. CDR3 coding DNA: TGTGCCTGGAGTGTACCAGGCCAGGGCCTTGACACCATATATTTT.

This sequence joins TRBV30 and TRBJ1-1; weak D call: TRBD1 (6 bases). The V end lost 5 bases, the J end lost 5 bases, and 18 bases lay between the germline ends. This CDR3 has 14 amino acids. Germline V gene sequence: CDR1 GTSNPN, CDR2 SVGIG (reference sequence). The CDR3: CAWAAQGSGTEAFF. CDR3 nucleotides: TGTGCCTGGGCGGCCCAGGGGAGCGGGACTGAAGCTTTCTTT.

The CDR3 sequence is CASSLGPIGETQYF. The CDR3 DNA reads as TGCGCCAGCAGCTTAGGGCCTATCGGAGAGACCCAGTACTTC. The V and J genes are TRBV5-1 and TRBJ2-5; D is ambiguous. Germline V gene sequence: CDR1 SGHRS, CDR2 YFSETQ. The CDR3 covers 14 residues. V gave up 2 bases and J gave up 4 bases, with 12 bases separating them.

V is TRBV29-1 and J is TRBJ2-4; D might be TRBD1 or TRBD2, each matching 5 bases. CDR3 length: 15 residues. V was cut by 5 bases and J by 0 bases, with 14 bases left in between. The germline gives CDR1 SQVTM, CDR2 ANQGSEA. CDR3 DNA sequence: TGCAGCGTTACACTACCCGGGACAGCCAAAAACATTCAGTACTTC. This encodes CSVTLPGTAKNIQYF. Supplemented by reference TRBV29-1 and TRBJ2-4, the full variable domain reads SAVISQKPSRDICQRGTSLTIQCQVDSQVTMMFWYRQQPGQSLTLIATANQGSEATYESGFVIDKFPISRPNLTFSTLTVSNMSPEDSSIYLCSVTLPGTAKNIQYFGAGTRLSVL.

This sequence joins TRBV15 and TRBJ1-5; 10 bases are shared with TRBD1. Germline CDR1 and CDR2: LNHNV and YYDKDF (reference sequence). This CDR3 comprises 13 residues. J was trimmed by 7 bases and V by 5 bases; bases with no gene match: 2. The CDR3 coding sequence is TGTGCCACCAGCCTGGACAGGGGGCAGCCCCAGCATTTT. Translating gives CATSLDRGQPQHF.

The rearrangement joins TRBV19 to TRBJ2-2; D might be TRBD2 (6 bases). The germline CDR1 and CDR2 sequences are LNHDA and SQIVND (reference sequence). The CDR3 extends over 16 amino acids. The V end lost 4 bases, the J end lost 0 bases, and 12 bases lay between the germline ends. CDR3 nucleotide sequence: TGTGCCAGTAGTACATCCTCGGGGGCGAACACCGGGGAGCTGTTTTTT. Its translation is CASSTSSGANTGELFF.

This clone was seen once. The chain uses TRBV10-2 and TRBJ1-2; TRBD1 might be the D (6 bases). Germline V gene data show CDR1 as WSHSY and CDR2 as SAAADI. The CDR3 is 14 residues long. V dropped 3 bases and J dropped 3 bases, with 11 bases sitting between them. CDR3 bases: TGCGCCAGCAGTGATGGGGGCAGCTACTATGGCTACACCTTC. It encodes CASSDGGSYYGYTF.

The rearrangement uses TRBV2 and TRBJ2-3; no definite D call. Trimming took off 7 bases at V and 4 bases at J, with 12 bases between the two ends. CDR1 is SNHLY, CDR2 FYNNEI, per germline. CDR3 length: 13 amino acids. CDR3: CASIWRRADTQYF. CDR3 sequence (DNA): TGTGCCAGCATCTGGCGGCGCGCAGATACGCAGTATTTT.

The chain has TRBV14 and TRBJ2-7; 10 bases are shared with TRBD2. The CDR3 extends over 15 amino acids. V dropped 2 bases and J dropped 3; count of bases not matched to a gene: 4. Germline loops: CDR1 SGHDN, CDR2 FVKESK. The chain's CDR3 is CASSQPLAGIYEQYF. CDR3 nucleotide sequence: TGTGCCAGCAGCCAACCACTAGCGGGGATCTACGAGCAGTACTTC.

In its sample, this clone was seen a few times. This chain joins TRBV5-5 and TRBJ2-6, with D possibly TRBD1 on 6 matching bases. Germline V gene data show CDR1 as SGHKS and CDR2 as YYEKEE (reference sequence). The CDR3 is 15 amino acids. V lost 2 bases and J lost 16, with 22 bases in between. DNA for the CDR3: TGTGCCAGCAGCTTCTCCGACACCCAGGGGTCCCTACTGACTTTC. Protein product: CASSFSDTQGSLLTF.